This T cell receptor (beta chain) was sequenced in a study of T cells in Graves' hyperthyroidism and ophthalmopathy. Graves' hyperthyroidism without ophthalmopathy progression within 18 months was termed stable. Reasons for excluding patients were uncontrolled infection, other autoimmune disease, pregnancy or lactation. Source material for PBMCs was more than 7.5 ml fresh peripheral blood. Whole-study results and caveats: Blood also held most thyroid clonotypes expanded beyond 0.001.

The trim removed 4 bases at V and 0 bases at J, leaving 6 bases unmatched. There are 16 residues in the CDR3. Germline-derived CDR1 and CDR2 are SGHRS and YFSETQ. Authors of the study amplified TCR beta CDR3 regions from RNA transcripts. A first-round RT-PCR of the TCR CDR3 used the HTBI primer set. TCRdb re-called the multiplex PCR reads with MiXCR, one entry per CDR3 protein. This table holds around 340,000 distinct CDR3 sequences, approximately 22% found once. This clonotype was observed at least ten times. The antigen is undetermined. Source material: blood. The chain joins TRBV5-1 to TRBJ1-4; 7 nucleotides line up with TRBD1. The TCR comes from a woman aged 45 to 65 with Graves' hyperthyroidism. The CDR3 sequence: CASSRDSVATNEKLFF. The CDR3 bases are TGCGCCAGCAGCCGGGACAGCGTCGCAACTAATGAAAAACTGTTTTTT.